Listed here are 27 T cell receptor beta chains from one sample, sequenced in a study of glioma-infiltrating T cells. TCR alpha and beta CDR3 regions were amplified from RNA using iRepertoire nested multiplex PCR. From the multiplex PCR reads, TCRdb called clonotypes with MiXCR, one entry per CDR3 protein. This table holds about 190,000 distinct CDR3 sequences, 32% found once. The sequencing sample was made of glioma tissue, nonneoplastic brain tissue, or PBMCs (not recorded which). These receptors originate from a human donor with low-grade glioma or glioblastoma, undergoing nonglioma brain surgery, or in good health (not recorded which).

This clonotype was found many times. V and J are TRBV6-4 and TRBJ2-1; no firm D call. CDR1 and CDR2 (germline): MRHNA, SNTAGT. The V gene lost 5 bases and the J gene lost 0 bases, with 11 bases spanning the gap. The CDR3 runs to 15 residues. The CDR3 bases are TGTGCCAGCAGTATGGCAGTAGACTCCTACAATGAGCAGTTCTTC. It is translated as CASSMAVDSYNEQFF.

About this clonotype: This may stem from a read error, because a much larger clone lies one nucleotide away. V usage is TRBV10-3 and J usage is TRBJ1-3; D is perhaps TRBD1 (6 bases). This CDR3 region has 16 residues. The germline gives CDR1 ENHRY, CDR2 SYGVKD. CDR3 DNA sequence: TGTGCCATCAGTGAATCCCTGACAGGCTCTGGAAACACCATGTATTTT. Translating it yields CAISESLTGSGNTMYF.

In this sample, this clonotype turned up many times. The chain combines TRBV19 with TRBJ1-6; D ambiguous. The CDR3 contains 13 residues. Trimming stripped 4 bases from V and 7 bases from J, with 8 bases between. Germline CDR1 is LNHDA and CDR2 is SQIVND (reference sequence). The CDR3 here is CASSSGLNSPLHF. CDR3 bases: TGTGCCAGTAGTAGCGGATTGAATTCACCCCTCCACTTT.

This clonotype was detected ten times or more. CDR3 sequence reads: CATGDISTDTQYF. The CDR3 region has the DNA TGTGCCACCGGGGACATTAGCACAGATACGCAGTATTTT. V usage is TRBV28 and J usage is TRBJ2-3; possible D gene TRBD1, 6 bases. Germline-derived CDR1 and CDR2 are MDHEN and SYDVKM. V was pared by 10 bases and J by 0 bases, with 11 bases between. The CDR3 contains 13 residues.

The CDR3: CSGQRGAGANEQFF. The DNA of the CDR3 is TGCAGCGGGCAGAGGGGGGCGGGTGCGAATGAGCAGTTCTTC. V is TRBV29-1 and J is TRBJ2-1; D possibly uses TRBD1 or TRBD2 (6 bases each). This CDR3 is built from 14 residues. The V gene's germline CDR1 is SQVTM and CDR2 ANQGSEA. V was shortened by 7 bases and J by 7 bases, with 20 bases between the two germline ends.

The chain combines TRBV15 with TRBJ1-1, with 7 bases matching TRBD1. The length of the CDR3 is 14 residues. In germline, CDR1 is LNHNV, CDR2 YYDKDF (reference sequence). With 10 bases clipped from V and 1 base from J, the junction kept 9 bases outside the gene matches. This chain's CDR3 is CARLTGTENTEAFF. In DNA, the CDR3 is TGTGCCAGACTCACCGGGACAGAGAACACTGAAGCTTTCTTT.

As for this clonotype: One end of the junction does not line up with germline, which may come from a read error. This chain joins TRBV18 and TRBJ2-7; the match to TRBD2 covers 10 bases. The germline CDR1 and CDR2 sequences are KGHSH and LQKENI. The CDR3 runs to 15 residues. The CDR3 reads CASSPAAGGPYERYF. The CDR3 DNA sequence: TGTGCCAGCTCACCAGCAGCGGGAGGGCCTTACGAGCGGTACTTC.

The genes are TRBV29-1 and TRBJ1-1; TRBD1 aligns across 7 bases. V shed 5 bases and J 1 base; nucleotides not matched to a gene: 10. Germline CDR1 and CDR2: SQVTM and ANQGSEA. This CDR3 is built from 15 residues. In DNA, the CDR3 is TGCAGCGTTCTAGACAGGGAATGGACGAACACTGAAGCTTTCTTT. Translated, it gives CSVLDREWTNTEAFF.

With respect to this clonotype: Being one base from a much bigger clone, this may be a read error. The chain employs TRBV7-2 and TRBJ1-5; D is possibly TRBD1 (6 bases). This CDR3 has 17 residues. The germline gives CDR1 SGHTA, CDR2 FQGNSA. The CDR3 coding sequence is TGTGCCAGCAGCCCTCTCCACAGGGATTATAGCAATCAGCCCCATCATTTT. Its translation is CASSPLHRDYSNQPHHF.

The table lists this clonotype with many counts. The chain recombines TRBV6-6 with TRBJ1-5; no firm D call. This CDR3 is 12 amino acids long. Between the trimmed V and J ends, which lost 2 bases and 6 bases, there was a span of 5 bases. Germline CDR1 reads MNHNY; CDR2 reads SVGAGI (reference sequence). CDR3 amino acids: CASSYPGQPQHF. The CDR3 nucleotides are TGTGCCAGCAGTTACCCCGGTCAGCCCCAGCATTTT.

Only a few counts were recorded for this clonotype. A clone one base away is much larger, so this may be a read error. The genes are TRBV27 and TRBJ2-2, with 8 bases fitting TRBD2. The V gene's germline CDR1 is MNHEY and CDR2 SMNVEV (reference sequence). V lost 2 bases to trimming and J lost 9 bases; unmatched junction nucleotides: 8. The CDR3 totals 15 residues. The CDR3 sequence is CASSLRGLVSWELFF. CDR3 in DNA: TGTGCCAGCAGTTTAAGGGGACTAGTCTCCTGGGAGCTGTTTTTT.

This clonotype has ten or more counts. The chain recombines TRBV19 with TRBJ1-5; 8 nucleotides line up with TRBD1. The CDR3 runs to 15 residues. From germline, CDR1 is LNHDA and CDR2 SQIVND (reference sequence). The trim removed 5 bases at V and 0 bases at J, leaving 3 bases unmatched. The CDR3 loop is CASSGQGNSNQPQHF. CDR3 nucleotides: TGTGCCAGTAGTGGACAGGGAAATAGCAATCAGCCCCAGCATTTT.

V and J are TRBV14 and TRBJ1-1; 8 bases are shared with TRBD1. The ends lost 0 bases at V and 2 bases at J; junction bases unmatched: 2. The length of the CDR3 is 15 residues. In germline, CDR1 is SGHDN, CDR2 FVKESK. The DNA of the CDR3 is TGTGCCAGCAGCCAAGATCCAGGGGGCAACACTGAAGCTTTCTTT. Translated, it gives CASSQDPGGNTEAFF.

This clonotype was counted ten times or more. The chain carries TRBV29-1 and TRBJ2-3; 8 bases are shared with TRBD1. Trimming cost V 7 bases and J 6 bases; bases outside gene matches: 12. The CDR3 extends over 14 amino acids. Germline-derived CDR1 and CDR2 are SQVTM and ANQGSEA. In nucleotides, the CDR3 is TGCAGCGCTACCGGGACAGGTGTGGGGGATACGCAGTATTTT. Protein: CSATGTGVGDTQYF.

Ten or more counts support this clonotype. This chain connects TRBV19 to TRBJ2-7; D might be TRBD2 (6 bases). The germline gives CDR1 LNHDA, CDR2 SQIVND (reference sequence). V lost 6 bases to trimming and J lost 0 bases, with 15 bases between them. The CDR3 is made up of 15 amino acids. The CDR3 loop is CASRLRGYGSYEQYF. In DNA, the CDR3 is TGTGCCAGTAGGCTCCGGGGGTACGGCTCCTACGAGCAGTACTTC.

This chain uses TRBV20-1 with TRBJ2-1, with 8 bases that match TRBD2. TRBJ2-7 matches the DNA end more closely, so the J call is doubtful. Per germline, CDR1 DFQATT and CDR2 SNEGSKA (reference sequence). This CDR3 is built from 16 residues. CDR3 loop: CSARSVSGDSYNEQYF. Written as DNA, the CDR3 is TGCAGTGCTAGGTCGGTTAGCGGGGACTCCTACAATGAGCAGTACTTC.

This clonotype appeared many times. This chain joins TRBV7-2 and TRBJ2-5; D gene ambiguous. The CDR3 contains 12 residues. Germline CDR1 SGHTA, CDR2 FQGNSA. The V end lost 2 bases, the J end lost 5 bases, and 6 bases lay between the germline ends. CDR3 protein: CASSLPRETQYF. The CDR3 DNA is TGTGCCAGCAGCTTACCCCGGGAGACCCAGTACTTC.

This clonotype was seen many times. The genes are TRBV2 and TRBJ2-7; 10 nucleotides match TRBD2. This CDR3 is built from 15 residues. After removal of 6 bases from V and 6 bases from J, the junction contained 11 bases not matched to a gene. Germline loops: CDR1 SNHLY, CDR2 FYNNEI. The DNA for the CDR3 is TGTGCCAGCAGCCGCCCCACTAGCGGGATCCGCGAGCAGTACTTC. Its translation: CASSRPTSGIREQYF.

V is TRBV6-2 or TRBV6-3 and J is TRBJ2-7; TRBD1 matches 9 bases. Germline trimming cut 6 bases from V and 4 bases from J; bases unmatched to any gene: 10. Germline values: CDR1 MNHEY, CDR2 SVGEGT. The CDR3 has 15 amino acids. The CDR3 sequence: CASRRHRDRAYEQYF. In nucleotides, the CDR3 is TGTGCCAGCAGGAGACACCGGGACAGGGCGTACGAGCAGTACTTC.

There are many counts of this clonotype. The gene calls are TRBV19 and TRBJ2-1; 8 positions agree with TRBD2. This CDR3 has 15 residues. J was trimmed by 5 bases and V by 5 bases; bases with no gene match: 8. Per germline, CDR1 LNHDA and CDR2 SQIVND (reference sequence). This CDR3 reads CASSPSGSFNNEQFF. The CDR3 nucleotides read TGTGCCAGTAGTCCGAGCGGGAGTTTCAACAATGAGCAGTTCTTC.

This clonotype was seen ten or more times. The genes are TRBV6-2 or TRBV6-3 and TRBJ2-5; TRBD2 might be the D (6 bases). CDR1 is MNHEY and CDR2 is SVGEGT in the germline V gene. Trimming stripped 0 bases from V and 9 bases from J, with 8 bases between. The CDR3 totals 12 residues. The CDR3 nucleotides are TGTGCCAGCAGTTACTCTTCGGGGGCCCAGTACTTC. It yields the protein CASSYSSGAQYF.

The V and J genes are TRBV5-5 and TRBJ2-7, with 7 bases lining up with TRBD1. The germline V gene has CDR1 SGHKS and CDR2 YYEKEE (reference sequence). This CDR3 region has 14 residues. V shed 6 bases, J shed 5 bases, and the junction held 11 bases outside the gene matches. CDR3 sequence (DNA): TGTGCCAGCACCCTGACAGGGAACCTGAACGAGCAGTACTTC. It encodes CASTLTGNLNEQYF.

The chain has TRBV5-6 and TRBJ2-4, with D uncertain. This CDR3 region has 12 residues. The V gene's germline CDR1 is SGHDT and CDR2 YYEEEE. The V end was cut by 2 bases, the J end by 16 bases, with 16 bases between. In DNA, the CDR3 is TGTGCCAGCAGCTTAGGCCCCGTGCCCACATACTTC. This encodes CASSLGPVPTYF.

This clonotype was counted ten times or more. A read error may produce the germline difference seen at one junction end. V gene TRBV3-1 combines with J gene TRBJ2-1; possibly TRBD1 or TRBD2 for D (5 bases each). CDR1 and CDR2 from the germline V gene are LGHDT and YNNKEL (reference sequence). CDR3 size: 12 residues. The CDR3 spells CASSLPDTGRIF. For the CDR3, the DNA is TGTGCCAGCAGCCTCCCGGACACGGGGCGGATCTTC.

This clonotype appeared many times. The V and J genes are TRBV7-9 and TRBJ2-1, with TRBD2 matching over 14 bases. CDR1 is SEHNR and CDR2 is FQNEAQ in the germline V gene (reference sequence). After removal of 4 bases from V and 8 bases from J, the junction contained 7 bases not matched to a gene. This CDR3 is built from 16 residues. DNA for the CDR3: TGTGCCAGCAGCTCGACTAGCGGGAGGGCCTTACATGAGCAGTTCTTC. Amino acids: CASSSTSGRALHEQFF.

This clonotype was seen ten or more times. The V gene is TRBV28, the J gene TRBJ2-3, with 9 bases fitting TRBD2. Germline trimming cut 3 bases from V and 8 bases from J; bases unmatched to any gene: 15. The length of the CDR3 is 17 residues. Germline CDR1 and CDR2: MDHEN and SYDVKM. The DNA for the CDR3 is TGTGCCAGCAGTTTTGAGGCCGGGCGGGAGGGCCGTGTTACGCAGTATTTT. Protein: CASSFEAGREGRVTQYF.

This clonotype was recorded many times. This chain links TRBV18 with TRBJ2-1; 15 bases agree with TRBD2. The CDR3 extends over 17 amino acids. From germline, CDR1 is KGHSH and CDR2 LQKENI. V was clipped by 5 bases and J by 8 bases; unmatched bases: 10. CDR3 region: CASSSGLAGGQSYEQFF. As DNA, the CDR3 is TGTGCCAGCTCATCAGGACTAGCGGGAGGGCAAAGTTATGAGCAGTTCTTC.